This entry features one T cell receptor (beta chain) sequence. Its antigen is not identified. 60 Vbeta and 13 Jbeta primers were used in PCR. Repertoires were generated with immunoSEQ multiplex PCR, while TCRdb's copy carries only in-frame clones and drops some. The sample carries 150,000 to 200,000 clones, over 75% recorded once. The entry originates in a study of cytomegalovirus exposure and HLA in healthy donors. Points from the study as a whole: In a later analysis, TCR association rates varied by HLA locus: DRB1 most, HLA-C fewest.

Trimming removed 6 bases at V and 6 bases at J, with 14 bases between. The CDR3 loop spans 14 amino acids. Germline V gene lookup returns CDR1 SNHLY and CDR2 FYNNEI. The sequence derives from a human donor in good health. Material: PBMCs. The rearrangement links TRBV2 to TRBJ1-4; D may be TRBD1 (5 bases). The CDR3 is CASRRDLGDEKLFF. For the CDR3, the DNA is TGTGCCAGCAGGAGGGACTTGGGGGATGAAAAACTGTTTTTT. The full variable domain, rest sourced from reference TRBV2 and TRBJ1-4, is EPEVTQTPSHQVTQMGQEVILRCVPISNHLYFYWYRQILGQKVEFLVSFYNNEISEKSEIFDDQFSVERPDGSNFTLKIRSTKLEDSAMYFCASRRDLGDEKLFFGSGTQLSVL.